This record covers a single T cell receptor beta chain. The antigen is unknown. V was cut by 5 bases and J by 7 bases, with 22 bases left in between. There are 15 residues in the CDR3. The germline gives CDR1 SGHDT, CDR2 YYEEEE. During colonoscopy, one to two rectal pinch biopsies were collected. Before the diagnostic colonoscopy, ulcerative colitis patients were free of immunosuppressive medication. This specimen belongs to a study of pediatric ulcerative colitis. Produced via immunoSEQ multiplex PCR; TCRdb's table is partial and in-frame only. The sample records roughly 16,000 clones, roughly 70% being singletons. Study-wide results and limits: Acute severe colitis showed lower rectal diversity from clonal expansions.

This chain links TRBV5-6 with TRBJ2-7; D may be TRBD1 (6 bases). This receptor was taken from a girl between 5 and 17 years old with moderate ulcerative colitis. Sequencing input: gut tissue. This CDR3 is CASSSNRVLRGEQYF. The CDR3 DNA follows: TGTGCCAGCAGTTCGAACAGGGTTCTGCGAGGAGAGCAGTACTTC. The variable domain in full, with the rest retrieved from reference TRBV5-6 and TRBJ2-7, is DAGVTQSPTHLIKTRGQQVTLRCSPKSGHDTVSWYQQALGQGPQFIFQYYEEEERQRGNFPDRFSGHQFPNYSSELNVNALLLGDSALYLCASSSNRVLRGEQYFGPGTRLTVT.